Following are 6 T cell receptor beta chains from one sample sequenced in a study of blood T cell repertoires in COVID-19 (dated by TCRdb to about 2020). The library relied on the immunoSEQ multiplex PCR assay. TCRdb provides this immuneACCESS table in a form limited to in-frame rearrangements. Some clones are lacking; in checked studies, under half of them reflect an unresolved V gene, and why the rest are absent is not known. Counted in this sample were around 130,000 clones; 75% to 85% of them appeared once. The ten largest clones take up around an eighth of the sample. Specimen: peripheral blood. These receptors were collected from a human donor in a cohort sampled during active COVID-19.

The chain couples TRBV9 to TRBJ2-1; 9 positions match TRBD1. Unmatched junction bases numbered 7, after V lost 7 bases and J lost 8 bases. From germline, CDR1 is SGDLS and CDR2 YYNGEE. This CDR3 region has 13 residues. The CDR3 loop reads CASQSGQGYEQFF. In DNA form, the CDR3 reads TGTGCCAGCCAGTCGGGACAGGGCTATGAGCAGTTCTTC.

CDR3: CASSPTGLGNTIYF. In DNA form, the CDR3 reads TGTGCCAGCAGCCCGACAGGGCTTGGAAACACCATATATTTT. The chain employs TRBV7-9 and TRBJ1-3, with 7 bases lining up with TRBD1. Germline lookup yields CDR1 SEHNR and CDR2 FQNEAQ (reference sequence). The CDR3 is 14 amino acids. The V segment lost 5 bases and the J segment 3 bases; nucleotides outside the gene matches: 4.

This chain joins TRBV4-1 and TRBJ2-5; TRBD2 matches 8 bases. The trim removed 1 base at V and 4 bases at J, leaving 5 bases unmatched. There are 15 residues in the CDR3. Germline lookup yields CDR1 MGHRA and CDR2 YSYEKL. The CDR3, as DNA: TGCGCCAGCAGCCAAGCGCCGGGACTAGGAGAGACCCAGTACTTC. Translated, it gives CASSQAPGLGETQYF.

The chain has TRBV9 and TRBJ2-7, with D possibly TRBD2 on 5 matching bases. From germline, CDR1 is SGDLS and CDR2 YYNGEE. CDR3 length equals 14 residues. V lost 2 bases and J 3 bases, leaving 12 bases between the germline ends. In DNA, the CDR3 is TGTGCCAGCAGCGTGTCCGGGAATCGCTACGAGCAGTACTTC. Protein: CASSVSGNRYEQYF. Drawing the rest from reference TRBV9 and TRBJ2-7, the complete variable domain is DSGVTQTPKHLITATGQRVTLRCSPRSGDLSVYWYQQSLDQGLQFLIQYYNGEERAKGNILERFSAQQFPDLHSELNLSSLELGDSALYFCASSVSGNRYEQYFGPGTRLTVT.

CDR3 bases: TGTGCCAGCAGCAAAGACAGGGGGCTCACCGGGGAGCTGTTTTTT. Translated: CASSKDRGLTGELFF. This chain connects TRBV11-3 to TRBJ2-2; 10 bases fit TRBD1. The CDR3 length is 15 residues. Germline V gene lookup returns CDR1 SGHNT and CDR2 YENEEA. V shed 5 bases and J 4 bases; nucleotides not matched to a gene: 4.

V gene TRBV2 combines with J gene TRBJ2-1, with D possibly TRBD2 on 5 matching bases. V was shortened by 7 bases and J by 12 bases, with 25 bases between the two germline ends. CDR3 length equals 15 residues. The germline V gene has CDR1 SNHLY and CDR2 FYNNEI. The CDR3 coding sequence is TGTGCCAGCACCGAAGGGCTAGGCGGGCCGGGTGTGCAGTTCTTC. This sequence encodes CASTEGLGGPGVQFF.